The clone carrying this T cell receptor beta chain showed up many times. Its antigen is as yet unknown. Documented time point: sample taken at primary tumor resection. This entry is derived from a study of spatial heterogeneity in lung cancer. The ends were cut back, 3 bases at V and 0 bases at J, with 8 bases in the middle. The CDR3 is 15 amino acids. Germline values: CDR1 PRHDT, CDR2 FYEKMQ (reference sequence). TCRdb re-derived calls from the 5' RACE reads in MiXCR, one entry per CDR3 protein. The sample has approximately 9,600 distinct CDR3 sequences, less than 6.5% seen once. Study-level results: One measure, the expanded intratumoral alpha and beta TCR count, tracked tumor mutation counts.

This chain joins TRBV13 and TRBJ2-2, with a weak D call TRBD1 (6 bases). The input for sequencing was lung tumor tissue, taken at surgery. The sequence derives from a female donor with early-stage non-small cell lung cancer. The CDR3 sequence is CASSLKGANTGELFF. The CDR3 DNA follows: TGTGCCAGCAGCTTGAAGGGGGCGAACACCGGGGAGCTGTTTTTT. Full variable domain (remainder filled in from reference TRBV13 and TRBJ2-2): AAGVIQSPRHLIKEKRETATLKCYPIPRHDTVYWYQQGPGQDPQFLISFYEKMQSDKGSIPDRFSAQQFSDYHSELNMSSLELGDSALYFCASSLKGANTGELFFGEGSRLTVL.